Each of the 11 T cell receptor beta chains below was sequenced from the same sample in a study of blood T cell repertoires in COVID-19. The assay was immunoSEQ multiplex PCR, and TCRdb's table has in-frame clones only and misses some. The sample lists a few hundred thousand clones; 65% to 90% were seen once. The sequenced sample was peripheral blood. These receptors all stem from a middle-aged woman who had recovered from COVID-19.

The chain combines TRBV6-1 with TRBJ1-4, with a tentative D call TRBD1 (5 bases). From germline, CDR1 is MNHNS and CDR2 SASEGT. The CDR3 spans 13 residues. The V and J ends lost 3 bases and 10 bases respectively, with 12 bases between them. CDR3 in DNA: TGTGCCAGCAGTGATTCAGGGTTCGTAAAACTGTTTTTT. Amino acid sequence: CASSDSGFVKLFF.

The CDR3 DNA sequence: TGTGCCAGCAGTTTATTAATGACAGAAGGCGGCTACACCTTC. Residues: CASSLLMTEGGYTF. The rearrangement links TRBV28 to TRBJ1-2; D may be TRBD1 (5 bases). The CDR3 is 14 amino acids. V shed 1 base and J shed 8 bases, with 14 bases lying between them. Germline-derived CDR1 and CDR2 are MDHEN and SYDVKM.

The V gene is TRBV11-3, the J gene TRBJ2-1; 7 nucleotides match TRBD1. Trimming at V came to 4 bases and at J to 6 bases, leaving 12 bases not matched to a gene. The CDR3 is 16 amino acids. Germline values: CDR1 SGHNT, CDR2 YENEEA. The CDR3 sequence: CASSSIQGLTPNEQFF. For the CDR3, the DNA is TGTGCCAGCAGCTCAATACAGGGGCTCACCCCCAATGAGCAGTTCTTC.

CDR3 bases: TGTGCCAGCAGTCCGCTCCTTGGTGCTGAGGGCGAAAAACTGTTTTTT. Protein sequence: CASSPLLGAEGEKLFF. This chain links TRBV25-1 with TRBJ1-4; D not certain. Trimming shortened V by 5 bases and J by 8 bases, and 21 bases separated the two germline ends. There are 16 residues in the CDR3. CDR1 is MGHDK and CDR2 is SYGVNS in the germline V gene.

The gene calls are TRBV29-1 and TRBJ2-5, with TRBD1 identical over 7 bases. Trimming at V came to 7 bases and at J to 5 bases, leaving 4 bases not matched to a gene. Germline loops: CDR1 SQVTM, CDR2 ANQGSEA. CDR3 length: 11 amino acids. CDR3 sequence reads: CSGQGAETQYF. In DNA, the CDR3 is TGCAGCGGACAGGGAGCCGAGACCCAGTACTTC.

The J gene is TRBJ2-2, the V gene TRBV2; TRBD1 matches at 12 bases. The junction had 4 bases not matched to a gene; V was cut back by 2 bases and J by 6 bases. CDR3 length equals 16 residues. The germline V gene encodes CDR1 SNHLY and CDR2 FYNNEI. The CDR3 loop is CASSEMGQGAAGELFF. The DNA for the CDR3 is TGTGCCAGCAGTGAAATGGGACAGGGGGCTGCCGGGGAGCTGTTTTTT.

Worth noting for this clone: This same CDR3 is encoded by further DNA sequences in the sample. J is TRBJ2-5 and V is TRBV18, with no clear D. The germline V and J ends were trimmed by 4 bases and 1 base, with 7 bases remaining between them. Germline-derived CDR1 and CDR2 are KGHSH and LQKENI. CDR3 size: 13 residues. Written as DNA, the CDR3 is TGTGCCAGCTCACGCGACTCCCAAGAGACCCAGTACTTC. It is translated as CASSRDSQETQYF.

The V gene is TRBV15, the J gene TRBJ2-7, with TRBD1 identical over 7 bases. CDR3 length equals 14 residues. Germline values: CDR1 LNHNV, CDR2 YYDKDF (reference sequence). V dropped 10 bases and J dropped 3; count of bases not matched to a gene: 12. CDR3 in DNA: TGTGCCAGCGGCTCAGGGGGTAGCGTCTACGAGCAGTACTTC. Translated, it gives CASGSGGSVYEQYF.

The rearrangement uses TRBV6-6 and TRBJ2-7, with D tentatively TRBD1 (6 bases). Trimming left V 0 bases short and J 2 bases short, with 8 bases between. This CDR3 contains 14 residues. Germline assignment: CDR1 MNHNY and CDR2 SVGAGI (reference sequence). The CDR3 DNA follows: TGTGCCAGCAGTTACTCGGCAGGGGCCTACGAGCAGTACTTC. Its protein is CASSYSAGAYEQYF.

This chain uses TRBV5-5 with TRBJ2-2, with 8 nucleotides matching TRBD2. This CDR3 is built from 15 residues. Germline CDR1 SGHKS, CDR2 YYEKEE (reference sequence). V lost 3 bases and J lost 4; bases outside the gene matches: 5. The CDR3 DNA follows: TGTGCCAGCAGCTCCACGGGGGGGAGCACCGGGGAGCTGTTTTTT. Translated: CASSSTGGSTGELFF.

The J gene is TRBJ2-7, the V gene TRBV3-1 (or the pseudogene TRBV3-2), with D maybe TRBD1 (5 bases). Trimming stripped 1 base from V and 5 bases from J, with 12 bases between. This CDR3 has 14 amino acids. Germline V gene data show CDR1 as LGHDT and CDR2 as YNNKEL (reference sequence). Written as DNA, the CDR3 is TGTGCCAGCAGCCAAGGGCAGGGTATCGACGAGCAGTACTTC. This sequence encodes CASSQGQGIDEQYF.